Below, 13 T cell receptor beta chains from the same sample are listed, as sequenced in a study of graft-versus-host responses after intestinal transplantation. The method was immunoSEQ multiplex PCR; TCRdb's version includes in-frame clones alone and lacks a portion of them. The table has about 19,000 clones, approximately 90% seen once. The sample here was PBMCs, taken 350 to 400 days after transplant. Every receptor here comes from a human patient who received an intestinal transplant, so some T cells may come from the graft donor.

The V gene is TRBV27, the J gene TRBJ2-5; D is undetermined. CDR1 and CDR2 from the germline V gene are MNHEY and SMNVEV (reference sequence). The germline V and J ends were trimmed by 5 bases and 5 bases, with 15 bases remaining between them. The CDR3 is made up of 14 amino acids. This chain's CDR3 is CASSPAIGRETQYF. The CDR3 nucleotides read TGTGCCAGCAGTCCGGCGATCGGCCGCGAGACCCAGTACTTC.

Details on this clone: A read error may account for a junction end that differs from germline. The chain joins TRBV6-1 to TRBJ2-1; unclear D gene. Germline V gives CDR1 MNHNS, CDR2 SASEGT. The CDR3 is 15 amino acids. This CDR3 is CASTERPGSYNEQFF. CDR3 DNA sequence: TGTGCCAGCACTGAACGCCCCGGAAGCTACAATGAGCAGTTCTTC.

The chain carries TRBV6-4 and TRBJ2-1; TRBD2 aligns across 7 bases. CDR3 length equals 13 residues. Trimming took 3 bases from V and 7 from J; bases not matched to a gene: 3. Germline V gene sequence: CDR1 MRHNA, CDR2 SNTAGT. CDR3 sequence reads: CASSEGLQNEQFF. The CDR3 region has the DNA TGTGCCAGCAGTGAGGGACTACAGAATGAGCAGTTCTTC.

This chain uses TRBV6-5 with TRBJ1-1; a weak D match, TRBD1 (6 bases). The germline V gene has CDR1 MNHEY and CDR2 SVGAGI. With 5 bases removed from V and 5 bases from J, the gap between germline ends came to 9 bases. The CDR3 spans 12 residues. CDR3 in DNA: TGTGCCAGCAGTACAGGGATGACTGAAGCTTTCTTT. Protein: CASSTGMTEAFF.

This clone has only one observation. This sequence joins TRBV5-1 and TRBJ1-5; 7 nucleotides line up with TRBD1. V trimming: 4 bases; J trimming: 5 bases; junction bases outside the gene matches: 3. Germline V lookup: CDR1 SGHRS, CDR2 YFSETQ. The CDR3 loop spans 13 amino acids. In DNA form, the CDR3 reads TGCGCCAGCAGCGTCACAGGGGATCAGCCCCAGCATTTT. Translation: CASSVTGDQPQHF.

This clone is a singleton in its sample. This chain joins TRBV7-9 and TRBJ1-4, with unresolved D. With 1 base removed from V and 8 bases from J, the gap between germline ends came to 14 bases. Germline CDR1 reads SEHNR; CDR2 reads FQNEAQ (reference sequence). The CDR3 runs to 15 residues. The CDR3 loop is CASSLVAGFGEKLFF. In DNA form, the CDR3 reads TGTGCCAGCAGCTTAGTTGCTGGGTTTGGGGAAAAACTGTTTTTT.

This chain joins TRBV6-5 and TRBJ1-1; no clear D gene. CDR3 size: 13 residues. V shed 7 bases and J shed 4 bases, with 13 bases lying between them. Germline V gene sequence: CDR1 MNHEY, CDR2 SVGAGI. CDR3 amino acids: CASTDRAFTEAFF. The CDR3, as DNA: TGTGCCAGCACCGACCGGGCTTTCACTGAAGCTTTCTTT.

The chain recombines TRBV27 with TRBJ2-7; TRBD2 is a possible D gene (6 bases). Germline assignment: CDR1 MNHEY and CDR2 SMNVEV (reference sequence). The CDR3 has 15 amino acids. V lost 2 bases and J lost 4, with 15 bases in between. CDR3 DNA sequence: TGTGCCAGCAGTTTAGCAGGGAGGTGTGGGTACGAGCAGTACTTC. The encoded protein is CASSLAGRCGYEQYF.

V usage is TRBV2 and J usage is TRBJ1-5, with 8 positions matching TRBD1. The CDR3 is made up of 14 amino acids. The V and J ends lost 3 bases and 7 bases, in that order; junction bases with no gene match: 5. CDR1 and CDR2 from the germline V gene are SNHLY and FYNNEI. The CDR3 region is CASSEGQALQPQHF. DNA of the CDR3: TGTGCCAGCAGTGAGGGACAGGCCCTCCAGCCCCAGCATTTT.

The CDR3 is CASSLQETQYF. The CDR3 region has the DNA TGTGCCAGTAGTCTTCAAGAGACCCAGTACTTC. The chain has TRBV19 and TRBJ2-5; D gene ambiguous. Trimming cost V 5 bases and J 2 bases, with 3 bases left between them. Looked up from germline, CDR1 is LNHDA and CDR2 is SQIVND (reference sequence). The CDR3 length is 11 residues.

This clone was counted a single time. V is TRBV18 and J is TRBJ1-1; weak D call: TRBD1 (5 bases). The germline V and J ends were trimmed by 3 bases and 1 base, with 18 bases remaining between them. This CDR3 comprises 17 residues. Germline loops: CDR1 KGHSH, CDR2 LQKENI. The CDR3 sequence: CASSPPRRGVQNTEAFF. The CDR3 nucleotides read TGTGCCAGCTCACCCCCCCGGAGGGGAGTTCAGAACACTGAAGCTTTCTTT. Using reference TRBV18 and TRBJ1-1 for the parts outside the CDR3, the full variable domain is NAGVMQNPRHLVRRRGQEARLRCSPMKGHSHVYWYRQLPEEGLKFMVYLQKENIIDESGMPKERFSAEFPKEGPSILRIQQVVRGDSAAYFCASSPPRRGVQNTEAFFGQGTRLTVV.

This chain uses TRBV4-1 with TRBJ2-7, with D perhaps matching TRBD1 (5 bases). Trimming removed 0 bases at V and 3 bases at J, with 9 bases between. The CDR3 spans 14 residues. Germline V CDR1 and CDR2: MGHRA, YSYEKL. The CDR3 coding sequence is TGCGCCAGCAGCCAAGAAGGGCAGGGCTACGAGCAGTACTTC. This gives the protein CASSQEGQGYEQYF.

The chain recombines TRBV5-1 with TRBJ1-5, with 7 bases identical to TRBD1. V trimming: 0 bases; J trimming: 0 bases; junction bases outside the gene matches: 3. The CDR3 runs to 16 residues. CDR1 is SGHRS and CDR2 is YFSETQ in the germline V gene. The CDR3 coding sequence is TGCGCCAGCAGCTTGGGACAGGGATATAGCAATCAGCCCCAGCATTTT. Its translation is CASSLGQGYSNQPQHF. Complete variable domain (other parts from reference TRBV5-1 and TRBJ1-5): KAGVTQTPRYLIKTRGQQVTLSCSPISGHRSVSWYQQTPGQGLQFLFEYFSETQRNKGNFPGRFSGRQFSNSRSEMNVSTLELGDSALYLCASSLGQGYSNQPQHFGDGTRLSIL.